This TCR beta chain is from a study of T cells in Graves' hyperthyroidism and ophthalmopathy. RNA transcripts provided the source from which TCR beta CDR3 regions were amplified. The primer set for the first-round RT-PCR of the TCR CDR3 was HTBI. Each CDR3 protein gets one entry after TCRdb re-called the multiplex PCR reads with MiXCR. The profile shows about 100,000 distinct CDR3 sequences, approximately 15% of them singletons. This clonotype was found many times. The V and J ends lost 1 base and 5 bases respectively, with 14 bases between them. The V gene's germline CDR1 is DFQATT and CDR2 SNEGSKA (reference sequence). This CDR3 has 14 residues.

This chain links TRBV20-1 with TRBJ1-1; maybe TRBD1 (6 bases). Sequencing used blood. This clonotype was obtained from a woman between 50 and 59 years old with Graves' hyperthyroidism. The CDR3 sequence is CSARVGGASTEAFF. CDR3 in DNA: TGCAGTGCTAGAGTAGGGGGGGCGAGTACTGAAGCTTTCTTT.